Listed here are 31 T cell receptor beta chains from one sample, sequenced in a study of blood T cell repertoires in COVID-19. Sequenced by immunoSEQ multiplex PCR; TCRdb stores in-frame clones only, minus some. The sample has around 100,000 clones; 84% are singletons. Sequenced input: peripheral blood. The receptors here all came from a human donor in a cohort sampled during active COVID-19.

V usage is TRBV20-1 and J usage is TRBJ1-5; D perhaps matches TRBD1 (6 bases). V shed 3 bases and J shed 4 bases, with 13 bases lying between them. Germline V gene sequence: CDR1 DFQATT, CDR2 SNEGSKA (reference sequence). There are 14 residues in the CDR3. The CDR3 spells CSASYDRPNQPQHF. Here the CDR3 DNA reads TGCAGTGCTAGTTATGACAGGCCTAATCAGCCCCAGCATTTT.

The chain couples TRBV11-2 to TRBJ1-1, with a weak D call TRBD1 (5 bases). The CDR3 length is 15 residues. Trimming stripped 0 bases from V and 4 bases from J, with 12 bases between. CDR1 SGHAT and CDR2 FQNNGV come from the germline V gene. The CDR3 sequence: CASSLDGLGGTEAFF. CDR3 coding DNA: TGTGCCAGCAGCTTAGATGGATTGGGGGGCACTGAAGCTTTCTTT. Combining the CDR3 with reference TRBV11-2 and TRBJ1-1 gives the whole variable domain EAGVAQSPRYKIIEKRQSVAFWCNPISGHATLYWYQQILGQGPKLLIQFQNNGVVDDSQLPKDRFSAERLKGVDSTLKIQPAKLEDSAVYLCASSLDGLGGTEAFFGQGTRLTVV.

The chain couples TRBV9 to TRBJ2-6; D call uncertain. V was clipped by 2 bases and J by 4 bases, with 10 bases between them. The CDR3 spans 15 residues. Germline assignment: CDR1 SGDLS and CDR2 YYNGEE. CDR3 bases: TGTGCCAGCAGCGTGGAGCTTCCCGGGGCCAACGTCCTGACTTTC. This sequence encodes CASSVELPGANVLTF.

This clone appeared a few times. V gene TRBV29-1 combines with J gene TRBJ1-2; D perhaps matches TRBD1 (5 bases). The CDR3 runs to 12 residues. Trimming cost V 8 bases and J 4 bases, with 14 bases left between them. The V gene's germline CDR1 is SQVTM and CDR2 ANQGSEA. CDR3 sequence (DNA): TGCAGCTCCCGCAGGGCAGGCTATGGCTACACCTTC. It encodes CSSRRAGYGYTF.

The genes are TRBV7-8 and TRBJ1-1; D might be TRBD1 (6 bases). Trimming shortened V by 5 bases and J by 0 bases, and 13 bases separated the two germline ends. The CDR3 sequence is 15 residues long. Germline CDR1 is SGHVS and CDR2 is FQNEAQ. CDR3: CASSPSGTMNTEAFF. The CDR3 region has the DNA TGTGCCAGCAGCCCAAGTGGGACAATGAACACTGAAGCTTTCTTT.

A word on this clone: Because the CDR3's place on the DNA is in doubt, the DNA is left out and the CDR3 is given as listed by TCRdb. The rearrangement joins TRBV21-1 to TRBJ1-5. TRBV21-1 is marked as a pseudogene. Including both end residues, the CDR3 is 19 amino acids long. The CDR3 sequence: CASRLPNQPQHFGDVPQHF.

This clone occurred once. The chain is built from TRBV4-3 and TRBJ2-1, with no clear D. CDR1 is LGHNA and CDR2 is YSLEER in the germline V gene. The CDR3 covers 15 residues. The germline V and J ends were trimmed by 0 bases and 7 bases, with 13 bases remaining between them. The CDR3 nucleotides are TGCGCCAGCAGCCAAGATCCCCCCGTTAGAAATGAGCAGTTCTTC. Its translation is CASSQDPPVRNEQFF.

This clone was found a few times. The same CDR3 arises from other DNA sequences in this sample as well. J is TRBJ2-3 and V is TRBV18; the match to TRBD1 covers 7 bases. Trimming at V came to 1 base and at J to 2 bases, leaving 6 bases not matched to a gene. Germline-derived CDR1 and CDR2 are KGHSH and LQKENI. The CDR3 totals 16 residues. The CDR3 DNA sequence: TGTGCCAGCTCACCACTAGCACAGGGGAACACAGATACGCAGTATTTT. Residues: CASSPLAQGNTDTQYF. Variable domain in full (rest from reference TRBV18 and TRBJ2-3): NAGVMQNPRHLVRRRGQEARLRCSPMKGHSHVYWYRQLPEEGLKFMVYLQKENIIDESGMPKERFSAEFPKEGPSILRIQQVVRGDSAAYFCASSPLAQGNTDTQYFGPGTRLTVL.

The J gene is TRBJ1-3, the V gene TRBV9, with D possibly TRBD1 on 5 matching bases. CDR3 size: 15 residues. The germline V and J ends were trimmed by 0 bases and 0 bases, with 7 bases remaining between them. Germline CDR1 SGDLS, CDR2 YYNGEE. The CDR3 here is CASSVEGVSGNTIYF. CDR3 DNA sequence: TGTGCCAGCAGCGTAGAAGGGGTCTCTGGAAACACCATATATTTT.

V usage is TRBV5-1 and J usage is TRBJ1-1; a possible D gene is TRBD1 (6 bases). The CDR3 is 16 amino acids. CDR1 is SGHRS and CDR2 is YFSETQ in the germline V gene. Trimming stripped 3 bases from V and 1 base from J, with 16 bases between. For the CDR3, the DNA is TGCGCCAGCAGCTCGGGACAAGTAATACAGAACACTGAAGCTTTCTTT. It is translated as CASSSGQVIQNTEAFF.

The chain is built from TRBV7-2 and TRBJ2-3, with 11 nucleotides matching TRBD2. Germline CDR1 is SGHTA and CDR2 is FQGNSA. Trimming cost V 1 base and J 8 bases; bases outside gene matches: 11. The CDR3 runs to 17 residues. The CDR3 here is CASSLGGSGGASGTQYF. The CDR3 region has the DNA TGTGCCAGCAGCTTAGGTGGTAGCGGGGGGGCCTCCGGTACGCAGTATTTT.

The gene calls are TRBV27 and TRBJ1-2; D is undetermined. CDR3 length equals 14 residues. Germline CDR1 reads MNHEY; CDR2 reads SMNVEV (reference sequence). V was cut by 4 bases and J by 4 bases, with 13 bases left in between. The CDR3 protein is CASSSGGPPYGYTF. The CDR3 DNA reads as TGTGCCAGCAGTTCCGGAGGTCCCCCCTATGGCTACACCTTC.

The chain couples TRBV4-2 to TRBJ2-7, with no clear D. V was pared by 4 bases and J by 4 bases, with 14 bases between. The CDR3 contains 14 residues. The germline gives CDR1 LGHNA, CDR2 YNFKEQ. In nucleotides, the CDR3 is TGTGCCAGCAGCCCGCACCCCGGTGTTTACGAGCAGTACTTC. Residues: CASSPHPGVYEQYF.

The CDR3 DNA follows: TGCGCCAGCAGCCCTGGGACAGAGGGTATGGCCCAGTACTTC. Its protein product is CASSPGTEGMAQYF. The chain employs TRBV5-1 and TRBJ2-5; TRBD1 aligns across 7 bases. The V and J ends lost 4 bases and 9 bases, in that order; junction bases with no gene match: 12. The CDR3 is made up of 14 amino acids. Per the germline V gene, CDR1 is SGHRS and CDR2 is YFSETQ.

The CDR3 DNA is TGTGCCACCAGTGATACGGGAGCCCGGGAGCAGTTCTTC. Residues: CATSDTGAREQFF. The chain joins TRBV24-1 to TRBJ2-1; perhaps TRBD2 as D (6 bases). Trimming removed 3 bases from V and 10 bases from J, with 12 bases in between. The CDR3 length is 13 residues. Per the germline V gene, CDR1 is KGHDR and CDR2 is SFDVKD.

The chain links TRBV5-1 to TRBJ2-5, with 7 bases identical to TRBD2. V gave up 4 bases and J gave up 3 bases; unmatched junction bases: 9. This CDR3 contains 15 residues. The germline V gene has CDR1 SGHRS and CDR2 YFSETQ. The CDR3 nucleotides read TGCGCCAGCAGCCCGGGAGGAAGGGGTGAAGAGACCCAGTACTTC. This codes for CASSPGGRGEETQYF.

The chain joins TRBV7-2 to TRBJ1-3, with TRBD1 identical over 8 bases. Germline values: CDR1 SGHTA, CDR2 FQGNSA. This CDR3 comprises 16 residues. The V gene end was trimmed by 3 bases and the J gene end by 1 base; junction bases not matched to a gene: 5. The CDR3 sequence is CASSFRTGGSGNTIYF. The CDR3 nucleotides are TGTGCCAGCAGCTTCCGTACAGGGGGTTCTGGAAACACCATATATTTT.

The chain has TRBV5-1 and TRBJ1-2; tentatively, D is TRBD1 (6 bases). In germline, CDR1 is SGHRS, CDR2 YFSETQ. The CDR3 length is 13 residues. V lost 3 bases and J lost 2, with 8 bases in between. This chain's CDR3 is CASSWGQNYGYTF. The CDR3 region has the DNA TGCGCCAGCAGCTGGGGGCAGAACTATGGCTACACCTTC.

The rearrangement uses TRBV2 and TRBJ1-3, with TRBD1 matching over 8 bases. Germline loops: CDR1 SNHLY, CDR2 FYNNEI. The trim removed 1 base at V and 0 bases at J, leaving 17 bases unmatched. The CDR3 is 21 amino acids. In nucleotides, the CDR3 is TGTGCCAGCAGTGAAGGGAGGAGACAGGGGACCTCCCTGGACTCTGGAAACACCATATATTTT. This sequence encodes CASSEGRRQGTSLDSGNTIYF.

The V call is TRBV19, the J call TRBJ1-1, with D uncertain. The V and J ends lost 1 base and 5 bases respectively, with 14 bases between them. This CDR3 is 15 amino acids long. CDR1 is LNHDA, CDR2 SQIVND, per germline (reference sequence). CDR3 coding DNA: TGTGCCAGTAGTATAGCCGGGTTCCGCTGGACTGAAGCTTTCTTT. Translated, it gives CASSIAGFRWTEAFF.

This CDR3 is CASSLLRSLVRIEKLFF. In DNA form, the CDR3 reads TGCGCCAGCAGCTTGTTACGCAGCCTCGTCAGGATCGAAAAACTGTTTTTT. This chain connects TRBV5-1 to TRBJ1-4; D gene ambiguous. Germline values: CDR1 SGHRS, CDR2 YFSETQ. The V and J ends lost 1 base and 8 bases respectively, with 21 bases between them. CDR3 size: 17 residues.

CDR3 DNA sequence: TGTGCCAGCAGTCCCGGGACAGGAAGACAAGAGACCCAGTACTTC. This translates into CASSPGTGRQETQYF. The rearrangement links TRBV6-5 to TRBJ2-5; 8 nucleotides agree with TRBD1. CDR1 MNHEY and CDR2 SVGAGI come from the germline V gene. V was pared by 5 bases and J by 2 bases, with 7 bases of the junction left unmatched. CDR3 size: 15 residues.

This rearrangement joins TRBV29-1 to TRBJ1-1; D might be TRBD1 (5 bases). The V gene lost 7 bases and the J gene lost 7 bases, with 16 bases spanning the gap. The CDR3 extends over 12 amino acids. Germline lookup yields CDR1 SQVTM and CDR2 ANQGSEA. CDR3: CSGGEPGLEAFF. As DNA, the CDR3 is TGCAGCGGGGGGGAACCGGGACTTGAAGCTTTCTTT.

The J gene is TRBJ1-2, the V gene TRBV28; D is perhaps TRBD1 (6 bases). Germline V gene sequence: CDR1 MDHEN, CDR2 SYDVKM. The CDR3 runs to 13 residues. V was trimmed by 3 bases and J by 8 bases, leaving 13 bases between them. The CDR3 region is CASSLVGGQGYTF. DNA for the CDR3: TGTGCCAGCAGTTTGGTCGGGGGGCAAGGCTACACCTTC.

The V call is TRBV6-2 or TRBV6-3, the J call TRBJ1-6; 8 nucleotides match TRBD1. Per germline, CDR1 MNHEY and CDR2 SVGEGT. The junction had 8 bases not matched to a gene; V was cut back by 1 base and J by 9 bases. There are 16 residues in the CDR3. The CDR3 region is CASSYFGQGGGSPLHF. CDR3 DNA: TGTGCCAGCAGTTACTTCGGACAGGGAGGAGGTTCACCCCTCCACTTT.

This clone appeared a few times. CDR3 in DNA: TGTGCCAGTGGGGGGGGTAGTAATTCACCCCTCCACTTT. Encoded protein: CASGGGSNSPLHF. The chain employs TRBV19 and TRBJ1-6; D is perhaps TRBD1 (5 bases). V lost 8 bases to trimming and J lost 6 bases, with 11 bases between them. Looked up from germline, CDR1 is LNHDA and CDR2 is SQIVND (reference sequence). This CDR3 contains 13 residues. The whole variable domain, remainder taken from reference TRBV19 and TRBJ1-6, is DGGITQSPKYLFRKEGQNVTLSCEQNLNHDAMYWYRQDPGQGLRLIYYSQIVNDFQKGDIAEGYSVSREKKESFPLTVTSAQKNPTAFYLCASGGGSNSPLHFGNGTRLTVT.

In this sample, this clone turned up once. The gene calls are TRBV7-9 and TRBJ2-1; the D gene is possibly TRBD2 (6 bases). The CDR3 is 17 amino acids. V dropped 1 base and J dropped 7 bases, with 20 bases sitting between them. Germline-derived CDR1 and CDR2 are SEHNR and FQNEAQ (reference sequence). CDR3 in amino acids: CASSLGLGTGVRNEQFF. CDR3 in DNA: TGTGCCAGCAGCTTAGGTCTTGGGACGGGGGTTCGAAATGAGCAGTTCTTC.

This chain links TRBV7-2 with TRBJ2-3; 10 bases line up with TRBD1. CDR3 length equals 16 residues. Unmatched junction bases numbered 10, after V lost 5 bases and J lost 5 bases. Germline CDR1 and CDR2: SGHTA and FQGNSA. The CDR3 region is CASSPPGQGFGDTQYF. CDR3 DNA: TGTGCCAGCAGCCCCCCGGGACAGGGGTTTGGAGATACGCAGTATTTT.

The chain is built from TRBV7-9 and TRBJ2-5, with D possibly TRBD2 on 5 matching bases. From germline, CDR1 is SEHNR and CDR2 FQNEAQ (reference sequence). Deletions cut 5 bases from V and 5 bases from J, with 12 bases between. The CDR3 is 13 amino acids. CDR3 nucleotide sequence: TGTGCCAGCAGCGGACTGGCTTTGGAGACCCAGTACTTC. Translated: CASSGLALETQYF. The whole variable domain, filled in from reference TRBV7-9 and TRBJ2-5, reads DTGVSQNPRHKITKRGQNVTFRCDPISEHNRLYWYRQTLGQGPEFLTYFQNEAQLEKSRLLSDRFSAERPKGSFSTLEIQRTEQGDSAMYLCASSGLALETQYFGPGTRLLVL.

The chain employs TRBV27 and TRBJ2-7; 10 nucleotides line up with TRBD1. The CDR3 consists of 15 residues. The V gene end was trimmed by 3 bases and the J gene end by 4 bases; junction bases not matched to a gene: 6. CDR1 is MNHEY and CDR2 is SMNVEV in the germline V gene (reference sequence). The CDR3 nucleotides read TGTGCCAGCAGTTTTTTGGGACAGGGGTTATACGAGCAGTACTTC. As protein: CASSFLGQGLYEQYF.

In this sample, this clone turned up a few times. This chain links TRBV19 with TRBJ1-3, with a tentative D call TRBD1 (6 bases). CDR3 length: 15 residues. CDR1 is LNHDA and CDR2 is SQIVND in the germline V gene (reference sequence). V was pared by 3 bases and J by 4 bases, with 13 bases between. The CDR3 region has the DNA TGTGCCAGTAGTATCTCATACAGGGCCGGAAACACCATATATTTT. Protein product: CASSISYRAGNTIYF. Filled out from reference TRBV19 and TRBJ1-3, the complete variable domain reads DGGITQSPKYLFRKEGQNVTLSCEQNLNHDAMYWYRQDPGQGLRLIYYSQIVNDFQKGDIAEGYSVSREKKESFPLTVTSAQKNPTAFYLCASSISYRAGNTIYFGEGSWLTVV.